The 26 T cell receptor beta chains below come from one sample, sequenced in a study of Ad26.COV2.S vaccination and SARS-CoV-2 variants. Noted treatment: over 15 received Ad26.COV2.S at low or high dose, single or two shots; 5 received placebo; per-sample allocation not given. On day 63 after the first injection, vaccine and placebo recipients gave samples. Data came from immunoSEQ multiplex PCR; TCRdb stores just in-frame clones and leaves some out. The sample holds around 310,000 clones, about 90% seen once. The material was peripheral blood, obtained in a trial of Ad26.COV2.S vaccine versus placebo. These receptor sequences come from a person between 18 and 60 years old who received the Ad26.COV2.S COVID-19 vaccine or a placebo.

This clone appeared a single time. This chain's CDR3 is CASSFGGLGSGNQPQHF. The CDR3 nucleotides read TGTGCCAGCAGTTTTGGGGGGTTAGGGAGTGGCAATCAGCCCCAGCATTTT. The chain has TRBV27 and TRBJ1-5, with D perhaps TRBD1 (5 bases). The CDR3 totals 17 residues. CDR1 MNHEY and CDR2 SMNVEV come from the germline V gene (reference sequence). Trimming removed 3 bases at V and 2 bases at J, with 17 bases between.

This clone was observed at least ten times. V gene TRBV4-3 combines with J gene TRBJ2-2, with D perhaps matching TRBD1 (6 bases). The CDR3 totals 17 residues. V lost 0 bases, J lost 5 bases, and 16 bases lay in between. CDR1 LGHNA and CDR2 YSLEER come from the germline V gene. The CDR3 region has the DNA TGCGCCAGCAGCCAAGATTCTCAGGGGCCGTGGACCGGGGAGCTGTTTTTT. The encoded protein is CASSQDSQGPWTGELFF.

This clone was seen just once. This chain connects TRBV10-1 to TRBJ2-7; D ambiguous. CDR3 length: 14 residues. Germline V CDR1 and CDR2: WNHNN, SYGVQD (reference sequence). V lost 3 bases and J lost 0, with 9 bases in between. CDR3 sequence (DNA): TGCGCCAGCAGTGAAGCCCGGACCTCCTACGAGCAGTACTTC. Encoded protein: CASSEARTSYEQYF.

This chain joins TRBV7-3 and TRBJ2-3; 9 bases are shared with TRBD2. Germline loops: CDR1 SGHTA, CDR2 FQGTGA. The CDR3 is made up of 17 amino acids. Trimming cost V 5 bases and J 4 bases; bases outside gene matches: 13. The CDR3 region is CASSPKNLAGPADTQYF. The CDR3 region has the DNA TGTGCCAGCAGCCCTAAAAATCTAGCGGGGCCCGCAGATACGCAGTATTTT.

The V gene is TRBV7-9, the J gene TRBJ2-7; TRBD2 is a possible D gene (5 bases). The V gene's germline CDR1 is SEHNR and CDR2 FQNEAQ (reference sequence). This CDR3 region has 15 residues. The V end was cut by 5 bases, the J end by 3 bases, with 17 bases between. The CDR3, as DNA: TGTGCCAGCAGCGACACCAGAAGAGGAGGCTACGAGCAGTACGTC. Its translation: CASSDTRRGGYEQYV.

The chain couples TRBV25-1 to TRBJ1-4; D is possibly TRBD1 (6 bases). The V gene's germline CDR1 is MGHDK and CDR2 SYGVNS. The germline V and J ends were trimmed by 9 bases and 0 bases, with 8 bases remaining between them. CDR3 size: 13 residues. The CDR3 region is CASTGSTNEKLFF. CDR3 in DNA: TGTGCCAGTACAGGGTCAACTAATGAAAAACTGTTTTTT.

The CDR3 spells CASSYYRGTSETQYF. DNA for the CDR3: TGTGCCAGCAGTTACTATCGGGGGACGTCAGAGACCCAGTACTTC. The chain links TRBV6-5 to TRBJ2-5; D is possibly TRBD2 (6 bases). This CDR3 is built from 15 residues. Trimming shortened V by 1 base and J by 4 bases, and 13 bases separated the two germline ends. Germline V gene lookup returns CDR1 MNHEY and CDR2 SVGAGI.

The V gene is TRBV5-6, the J gene TRBJ1-1; tentatively, D is TRBD1 (6 bases). CDR1 SGHDT and CDR2 YYEEEE come from the germline V gene. This CDR3 contains 17 residues. V dropped 0 bases and J dropped 2 bases, with 17 bases sitting between them. The CDR3: CASSLEGLTGSNTEAFF. The CDR3 region has the DNA TGTGCCAGCAGCTTGGAGGGTTTGACAGGCTCCAACACTGAAGCTTTCTTT.

CDR3 DNA: TGTGCCACCAGCAGAGATCGGGGACAGGAGCAGACCCAGTACTTC. Encoded protein: CATSRDRGQEQTQYF. The chain couples TRBV15 to TRBJ2-5; TRBD1 aligns across 8 bases. Germline-derived CDR1 and CDR2 are LNHNV and YYDKDF (reference sequence). The CDR3 sequence is 15 residues long. Trimming removed 0 bases from V and 6 bases from J; junction bases left unmatched: 6.

J is TRBJ2-3 and V is TRBV5-1, with TRBD2 identical over 10 bases. CDR1 and CDR2 from the germline V gene are SGHRS and YFSETQ. V lost 4 bases to trimming and J lost 4 bases; unmatched junction nucleotides: 9. The CDR3 totals 16 residues. The CDR3 sequence: CASSPGLARTADTQYF. The CDR3 DNA is TGCGCCAGCAGCCCGGGACTAGCGCGGACCGCAGATACGCAGTATTTT.

V gene TRBV18 combines with J gene TRBJ1-2; TRBD1 aligns across 11 bases. Germline CDR1 reads KGHSH; CDR2 reads LQKENI. The CDR3 covers 14 residues. With V trimmed by 5 bases and J by 3 bases, 2 bases remained unmatched. Written as DNA, the CDR3 is TGTGCCAGCTCAAGGGACAGGGGGGACTATGGCTACACCTTC. Translated, it gives CASSRDRGDYGYTF.

The J gene is TRBJ1-1, the V gene TRBV18; the D is unclear. CDR3 size: 17 residues. Trimming removed 1 base at V and 1 base at J, with 16 bases between. CDR1 is KGHSH, CDR2 LQKENI, per germline. CDR3 sequence (DNA): TGTGCCAGCTCACCACGCCAGATTGGGCACGAGAACACTGAAGCTTTCTTT. Residues: CASSPRQIGHENTEAFF.

This clone was seen only once. The chain is built from TRBV7-9 and TRBJ1-3, with D possibly TRBD1 on 5 matching bases. The CDR3 extends over 15 amino acids. CDR1 and CDR2 (germline): SEHNR, FQNEAQ (reference sequence). Trimming pared 2 bases from V and 0 bases from J, leaving 8 bases between. CDR3 nucleotides: TGTGCCAGCAGCTTACATGGGGGCTCTGGAAACACCATATATTTT. This encodes CASSLHGGSGNTIYF.

The V call is TRBV5-1, the J call TRBJ2-1, with TRBD1 matching over 9 bases. Germline CDR1 is SGHRS and CDR2 is YFSETQ. V lost 1 base to trimming and J lost 8 bases; unmatched junction nucleotides: 7. This CDR3 has 15 amino acids. CDR3 DNA sequence: TGCGCCAGCAGCTTGCCGGACAGGGGACGGGATGAGCAGTTCTTC. Its translation is CASSLPDRGRDEQFF.

J is TRBJ2-1 and V is TRBV29-1, with TRBD2 matching 14 bases. The germline CDR1 and CDR2 sequences are SQVTM and ANQGSEA. This CDR3 is built from 16 residues. V shed 4 bases, J shed 5 bases, and the junction held 7 bases outside the gene matches. CDR3 sequence: CSVVGTSGRPNNEQFF. The CDR3, as DNA: TGCAGCGTTGTAGGGACTAGCGGGAGACCCAACAATGAGCAGTTCTTC.

This chain joins TRBV6-5 and TRBJ1-6, with D possibly matching TRBD1 (5 bases). This CDR3 is built from 16 residues. Germline-derived CDR1 and CDR2 are MNHEY and SVGAGI. With 2 bases removed from V and 7 bases from J, the gap between germline ends came to 15 bases. CDR3 protein: CASSYRRARGNSPLHF. In nucleotides, the CDR3 is TGTGCCAGCAGTTACCGCCGGGCGCGGGGGAATTCACCCCTCCACTTT.

The rearrangement uses TRBV3-1 (or the pseudogene TRBV3-2) and TRBJ1-2, with TRBD1 identical over 10 bases. From germline, CDR1 is LGHDT and CDR2 YNNKEL (reference sequence). The V segment lost 3 bases and the J segment 3 bases; nucleotides outside the gene matches: 7. The CDR3 runs 16 residues. The CDR3 reads CASSQTGGWVDYGYTF. Here the CDR3 DNA reads TGTGCCAGCAGCCAGACAGGGGGCTGGGTGGACTATGGCTACACCTTC.

The rearrangement links TRBV13 to TRBJ1-6, with 7 bases identical to TRBD1. Per germline, CDR1 PRHDT and CDR2 FYEKMQ (reference sequence). V was clipped by 5 bases and J by 7 bases; unmatched bases: 5. The CDR3 runs 14 residues. In DNA form, the CDR3 reads TGTGCCAGCAGCGTTGGGACAGCCAATTCACCCCTCCACTTT. It codes for CASSVGTANSPLHF.

This clone was observed a single time. The chain is built from TRBV19 and TRBJ2-1; the D is unclear. The CDR3 extends over 13 amino acids. Germline CDR1 LNHDA, CDR2 SQIVND (reference sequence). V lost 5 bases and J 4 bases, leaving 9 bases between the germline ends. CDR3 bases: TGTGCCAGTAGTCCCCGGTTGTACAATGAGCAGTTCTTC. It specifies CASSPRLYNEQFF.

The chain employs TRBV10-3 and TRBJ2-1; no reliable D call. Trimming stripped 4 bases from V and 6 bases from J, with 13 bases between. This CDR3 has 14 residues. Germline assignment: CDR1 ENHRY and CDR2 SYGVKD. CDR3 sequence reads: CAISAELSGNEQFF. The CDR3, as DNA: TGTGCCATCAGTGCTGAGTTATCGGGCAATGAGCAGTTCTTC.

The V gene is TRBV6-2 or TRBV6-3, the J gene TRBJ2-2; 7 bases map to TRBD2. CDR3 size: 17 residues. Trimming cost V 2 bases and J 0 bases; bases outside gene matches: 6. CDR1 is MNHEY and CDR2 is SVGEGT in the germline V gene. The CDR3 DNA is TGTGCCAGCAGTTACCTCACTAGCGTTCCGAACACCGGGGAGCTGTTTTTT. It is translated as CASSYLTSVPNTGELFF.

The rearrangement uses TRBV9 and TRBJ1-1; weak D call: TRBD1 (6 bases). V was pared by 0 bases and J by 8 bases, with 11 bases between. Germline V gives CDR1 SGDLS, CDR2 YYNGEE. The CDR3 consists of 13 residues. DNA of the CDR3: TGTGCCAGCAGCGTAGATAGTGGACAGGAAGCTTTCTTT. Protein: CASSVDSGQEAFF.

V usage is TRBV25-1 and J usage is TRBJ1-5; D is unresolved. Germline CDR1 and CDR2: MGHDK and SYGVNS. V was clipped by 4 bases and J by 0 bases, with 4 bases between them. The CDR3 length is 13 residues. CDR3 coding DNA: TGTGCCAGCAGTGGTTATAGCAATCAGCCCCAGCATTTT. It is translated as CASSGYSNQPQHF.

This chain connects TRBV6-5 to TRBJ2-7, with a possible D match to TRBD2 (6 bases). Germline-derived CDR1 and CDR2 are MNHEY and SVGAGI. Trimming took 2 bases from V and 1 from J, leaving 12 bases between them. CDR3 length: 15 residues. The CDR3 protein is CASSYPDYRSYEQYF. CDR3 sequence (DNA): TGTGCCAGCAGTTACCCGGACTACCGATCCTACGAGCAGTACTTC.

This clone occurred once. The genes are TRBV7-9 and TRBJ2-1, with 13 bases matching TRBD2. With V trimmed by 4 bases and J by 9 bases, 6 bases remained unmatched. Germline V CDR1 and CDR2: SEHNR, FQNEAQ (reference sequence). This CDR3 is 15 amino acids long. This CDR3 is CASSWTSGSGGEQFF. CDR3 DNA sequence: TGTGCCAGCAGCTGGACTAGCGGGAGTGGGGGTGAGCAGTTCTTC.

The chain recombines TRBV6-5 with TRBJ1-6, with D unclear. Germline loops: CDR1 MNHEY, CDR2 SVGAGI. This CDR3 has 15 residues. V shed 5 bases and J shed 9 bases, with 17 bases lying between them. CDR3 sequence: CASSTSTSVTSPLHF. In nucleotides, the CDR3 is TGTGCCAGCAGTACATCGACGTCTGTGACTTCACCCCTCCACTTT.